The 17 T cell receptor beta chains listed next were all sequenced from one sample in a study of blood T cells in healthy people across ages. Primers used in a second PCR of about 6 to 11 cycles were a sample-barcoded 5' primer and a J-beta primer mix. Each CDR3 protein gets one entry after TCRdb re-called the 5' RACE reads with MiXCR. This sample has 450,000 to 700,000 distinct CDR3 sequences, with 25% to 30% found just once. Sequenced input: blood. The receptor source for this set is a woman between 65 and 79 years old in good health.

The CDR3 DNA sequence: TGCAGTGCTAGAGATCCCCAGGGACCTGGAAACACCATATATTTT. Translated, it gives CSARDPQGPGNTIYF. The chain is built from TRBV20-1 and TRBJ1-3; TRBD1 might be the D (5 bases). The V gene lost 0 bases and the J gene lost 2 bases, with 11 bases spanning the gap. Germline CDR1 and CDR2: DFQATT and SNEGSKA (reference sequence). There are 15 residues in the CDR3.

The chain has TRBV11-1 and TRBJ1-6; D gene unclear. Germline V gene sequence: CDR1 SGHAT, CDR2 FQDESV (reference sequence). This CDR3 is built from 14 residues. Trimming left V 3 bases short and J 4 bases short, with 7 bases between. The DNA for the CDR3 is TGTGCCAGCAGCTTGTGGGATTATAATTCACCCCTCCACTTT. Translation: CASSLWDYNSPLHF.

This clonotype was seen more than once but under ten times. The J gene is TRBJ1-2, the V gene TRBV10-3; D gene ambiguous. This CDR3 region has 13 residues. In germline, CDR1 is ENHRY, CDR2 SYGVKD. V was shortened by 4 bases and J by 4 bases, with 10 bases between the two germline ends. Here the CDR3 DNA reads TGTGCCATCAGTGTGGGCAGCCTCTATGGCTACACCTTC. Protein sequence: CAISVGSLYGYTF.

CDR3 sequence reads: CASSYPNNQPQHF. CDR3 DNA sequence: TGTGCCAGCAGTTATCCGAATAACCAGCCCCAGCATTTT. The gene calls are TRBV6-2 or TRBV6-3 and TRBJ1-5, with unresolved D. The germline CDR1 and CDR2 sequences are MNHEY and SVGEGT. V was shortened by 3 bases and J by 7 bases, with 10 bases between the two germline ends. The CDR3 runs to 13 residues.

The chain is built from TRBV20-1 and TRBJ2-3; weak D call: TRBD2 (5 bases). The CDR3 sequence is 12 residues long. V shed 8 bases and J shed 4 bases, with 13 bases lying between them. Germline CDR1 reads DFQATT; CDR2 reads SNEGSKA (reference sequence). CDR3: CSSNPGSDTQYF. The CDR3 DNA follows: TGCAGTTCCAACCCGGGGTCAGATACGCAGTATTTT.

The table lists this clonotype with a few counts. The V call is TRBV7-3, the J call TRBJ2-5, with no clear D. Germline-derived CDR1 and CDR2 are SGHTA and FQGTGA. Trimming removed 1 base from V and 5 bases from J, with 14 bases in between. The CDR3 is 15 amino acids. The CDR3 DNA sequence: TGTGCCAGCAGCTTAAGGTCAGGTCCCCAGGAGACCCAGTACTTC. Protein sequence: CASSLRSGPQETQYF.

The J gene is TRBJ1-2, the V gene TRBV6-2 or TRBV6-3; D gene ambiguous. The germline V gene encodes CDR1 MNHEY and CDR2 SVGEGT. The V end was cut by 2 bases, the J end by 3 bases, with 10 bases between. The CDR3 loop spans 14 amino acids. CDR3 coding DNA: TGTGCCAGCAGTTACGACCCGTCCCACTATGGCTACACCTTC. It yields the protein CASSYDPSHYGYTF.

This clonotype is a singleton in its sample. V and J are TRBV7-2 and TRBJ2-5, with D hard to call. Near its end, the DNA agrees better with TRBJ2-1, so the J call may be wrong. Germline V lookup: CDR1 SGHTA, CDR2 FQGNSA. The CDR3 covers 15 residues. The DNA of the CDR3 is TGTGCCAGCAGCTTAGGCAGGTTCTTCTACAATGAGCAGTTCTTC. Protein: CASSLGRFFYNEQFF.

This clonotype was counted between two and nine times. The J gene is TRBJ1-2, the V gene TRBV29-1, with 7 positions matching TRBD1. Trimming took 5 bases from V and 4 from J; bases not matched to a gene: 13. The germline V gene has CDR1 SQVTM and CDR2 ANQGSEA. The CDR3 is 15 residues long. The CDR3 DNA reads TGCAGCGTTCCATTAGGGGACAGAAATTTCTATGGCTACACCTTC. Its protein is CSVPLGDRNFYGYTF.

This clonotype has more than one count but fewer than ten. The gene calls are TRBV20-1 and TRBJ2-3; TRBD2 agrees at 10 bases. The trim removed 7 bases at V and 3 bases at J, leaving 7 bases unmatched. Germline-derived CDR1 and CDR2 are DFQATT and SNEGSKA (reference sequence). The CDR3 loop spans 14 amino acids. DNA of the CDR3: TGCAGTGGGGACCTAGCGGGGGCAACAGATACGCAGTATTTT. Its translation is CSGDLAGATDTQYF.

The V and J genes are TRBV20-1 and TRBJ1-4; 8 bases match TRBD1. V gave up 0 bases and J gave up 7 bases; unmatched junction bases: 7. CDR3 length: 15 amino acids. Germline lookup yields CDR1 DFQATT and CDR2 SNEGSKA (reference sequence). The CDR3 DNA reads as TGCAGTGCTAGAGACCAGGGGGCGCGGGGTGAAAAACTGTTTTTT. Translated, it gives CSARDQGARGEKLFF.

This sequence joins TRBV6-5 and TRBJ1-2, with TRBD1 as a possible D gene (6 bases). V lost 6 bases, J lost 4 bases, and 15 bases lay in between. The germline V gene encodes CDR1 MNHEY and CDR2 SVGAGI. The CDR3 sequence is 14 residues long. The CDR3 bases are TGTGCCAGCAGGGGGGGCGGTCTAGGCTATGGCTACACCTTC. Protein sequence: CASRGGGLGYGYTF.

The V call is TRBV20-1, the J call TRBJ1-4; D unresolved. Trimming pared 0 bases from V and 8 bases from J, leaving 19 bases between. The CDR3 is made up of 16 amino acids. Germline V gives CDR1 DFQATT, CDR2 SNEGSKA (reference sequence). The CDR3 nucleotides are TGCAGTGCTAGAGATCCAGTAAGCGGTTCAGGAGAAAAACTGTTTTTT. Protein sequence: CSARDPVSGSGEKLFF.

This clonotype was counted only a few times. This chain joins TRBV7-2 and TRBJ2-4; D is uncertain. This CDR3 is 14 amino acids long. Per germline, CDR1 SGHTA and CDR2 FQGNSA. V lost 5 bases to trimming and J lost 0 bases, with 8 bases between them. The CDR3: CASSPFVAKNIQYF. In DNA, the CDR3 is TGTGCCAGCAGCCCCTTCGTAGCCAAAAACATTCAGTACTTC.

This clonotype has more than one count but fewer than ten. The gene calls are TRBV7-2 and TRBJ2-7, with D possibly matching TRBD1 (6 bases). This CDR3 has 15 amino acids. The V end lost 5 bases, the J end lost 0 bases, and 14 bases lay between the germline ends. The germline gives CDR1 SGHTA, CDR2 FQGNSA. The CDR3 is CASSQDSSGSYEQYF. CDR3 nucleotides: TGTGCCAGCAGCCAGGACAGCTCGGGCTCCTACGAGCAGTACTTC.

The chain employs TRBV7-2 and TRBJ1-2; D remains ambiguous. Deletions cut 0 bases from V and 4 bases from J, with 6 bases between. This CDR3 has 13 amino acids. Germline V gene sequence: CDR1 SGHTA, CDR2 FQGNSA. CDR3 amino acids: CASSLANGYGYTF. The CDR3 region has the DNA TGTGCCAGCAGCTTAGCGAACGGCTATGGCTACACCTTC.

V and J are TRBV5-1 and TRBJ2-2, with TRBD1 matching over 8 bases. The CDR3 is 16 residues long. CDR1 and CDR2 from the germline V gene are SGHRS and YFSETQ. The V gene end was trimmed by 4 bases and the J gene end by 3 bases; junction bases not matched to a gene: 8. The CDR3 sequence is CASSPGQGLDTGELFF. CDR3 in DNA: TGCGCCAGCAGCCCCGGACAGGGTCTAGACACCGGGGAGCTGTTTTTT.